This TCR beta chain was obtained from a study of T-cell reconstitution after alpha-beta-depleted transplantation in children. TCRbeta library construction was performed incorporating unique molecular identifiers. One entry per CDR3 protein results from TCRdb running MiXCR on the PCR reads. The table has about 360,000 distinct CDR3 sequences, 10% to 15% seen once. This clonotype was recorded at least ten times. The germline V gene has CDR1 LGHNA and CDR2 YSLEER. The CDR3 extends over 13 amino acids. V lost 4 bases to trimming and J lost 9 bases, with 13 bases between them. The chain has TRBV4-3 and TRBJ2-1; D is possibly TRBD2 (6 bases). The sequencing here drew on PBMCs, taken from the stem cell graft. The sequence was obtained from a human donor who donated a stem cell graft to a child with Fanconi anemia. The CDR3 sequence is CASSPAGSSEQFF. In DNA, the CDR3 is TGCGCCAGCAGCCCCGCGGGGTCGAGTGAGCAGTTCTTC.